Each of the 11 T cell receptor beta chains below was sequenced from the same sample in a study of T cell changes during pregnancy in multiple sclerosis. Here immunoSEQ multiplex PCR was the method, and the copy in TCRdb shows in-frame clones only, minus some. The table has under 65,000 clones, 80% to 95% seen once. The sequenced sample was CD4+ T cells from peripheral blood mononuclear cells, obtained after pregnancy. The origin of the receptors is a female donor in good health, enrolled as a control in a pregnancy study.

CDR3 sequence reads: CASSPRGGAGEQYF. The DNA of the CDR3 is TGTGCCAGCAGCCCGCGGGGGGGGGCTGGGGAGCAGTACTTC. This chain links TRBV13 with TRBJ2-7, with 9 bases matching TRBD2. Trimming cost V 5 bases and J 7 bases; bases outside gene matches: 9. CDR1 and CDR2 (germline): PRHDT, FYEKMQ (reference sequence). This CDR3 has 14 residues.

This clone was observed a handful of times. This rearrangement joins TRBV6-1 to TRBJ1-1, with D possibly matching TRBD1 (5 bases). CDR1 and CDR2 from the germline V gene are MNHNS and SASEGT. This CDR3 has 13 residues. Trimming cost V 2 bases and J 11 bases, with 15 bases left between them. The CDR3 reads CASSELPGGWAFF. Written as DNA, the CDR3 is TGTGCCAGCAGTGAACTACCCGGGGGATGGGCTTTCTTT.

The rearrangement uses TRBV7-9 and TRBJ1-5; 7 nucleotides match TRBD1. In germline, CDR1 is SEHNR, CDR2 FQNEAQ (reference sequence). V shed 1 base and J 0 bases; nucleotides not matched to a gene: 0. The CDR3 consists of 15 residues. CDR3 sequence reads: CASSLGDSSNQPQHF. The CDR3 nucleotides read TGTGCCAGCAGCTTAGGGGACAGTAGCAATCAGCCCCAGCATTTT.

The chain recombines TRBV30 with TRBJ1-4, with D unresolved. The CDR3 spans 11 residues. V was trimmed by 2 bases and J by 5 bases, leaving 3 bases between them. In germline, CDR1 is GTSNPN, CDR2 SVGIG (reference sequence). The CDR3 reads CAWSLNEKLFF. CDR3 bases: TGTGCCTGGAGTCTAAATGAAAAACTGTTTTTT.

This clone was observed a single time. The chain couples TRBV13 to TRBJ2-1; D is perhaps TRBD2 (5 bases). The V end lost 2 bases, the J end lost 8 bases, and 22 bases lay between the germline ends. CDR1 and CDR2 (germline): PRHDT, FYEKMQ (reference sequence). There are 17 residues in the CDR3. The CDR3 DNA sequence: TGTGCCAGCAGCTTAAACACCTCCCCTAAGCTCGGGGATGAGCAGTTCTTC. Residues: CASSLNTSPKLGDEQFF.

This sequence joins TRBV5-1 and TRBJ2-1; 12 bases map to TRBD2. The J segment lost 7 bases and the V segment lost 6 bases, leaving 14 bases of the junction unmatched. Germline loops: CDR1 SGHRS, CDR2 YFSETQ. The CDR3 has 17 residues. The CDR3 region is CASTEPRLAGVRNEQFF. In DNA form, the CDR3 reads TGCGCCAGCACCGAACCAAGACTAGCGGGGGTCCGGAATGAGCAGTTCTTC. Using reference TRBV5-1 and TRBJ2-1 for the parts outside the CDR3, the full variable domain is KAGVTQTPRYLIKTRGQQVTLSCSPISGHRSVSWYQQTPGQGLQFLFEYFSETQRNKGNFPGRFSGRQFSNSRSEMNVSTLELGDSALYLCASTEPRLAGVRNEQFFGPGTRLTVL.

The gene calls are TRBV2 and TRBJ2-3; no clear D. CDR1 SNHLY and CDR2 FYNNEI come from the germline V gene. V gave up 6 bases and J gave up 4 bases, with 11 bases separating them. The CDR3 length is 13 residues. CDR3 DNA sequence: TGTGCCAGCAGGACTCTGACGGCAGATACGCAGTATTTT. This encodes CASRTLTADTQYF.

The rearrangement links TRBV2 to TRBJ2-7; weak D call: TRBD1 (6 bases). Trimming pared 4 bases from V and 3 bases from J, leaving 10 bases between. The CDR3 is made up of 13 amino acids. The V gene's germline CDR1 is SNHLY and CDR2 FYNNEI. CDR3: CASSGTGRYEQYF. The CDR3 nucleotides are TGTGCCAGCAGTGGTACAGGGCGCTACGAGCAGTACTTC. The full variable domain, its missing parts supplied by reference TRBV2 and TRBJ2-7, is EPEVTQTPSHQVTQMGQEVILRCVPISNHLYFYWYRQILGQKVEFLVSFYNNEISEKSEIFDDQFSVERPDGSNFTLKIRSTKLEDSAMYFCASSGTGRYEQYFGPGTRLTVT.

The CDR3 loop is CASSQVRTGDGYTF. The CDR3 coding sequence is TGTGCCAGCAGCCAGGTCCGGACAGGGGATGGCTACACCTTC. The chain joins TRBV11-2 to TRBJ1-2, with TRBD1 matching 9 bases. CDR1 SGHAT and CDR2 FQNNGV come from the germline V gene. V lost 5 bases, J lost 6 bases, and 7 bases stayed unmatched. The CDR3 extends over 14 amino acids.

The chain recombines TRBV6-1 with TRBJ1-1; D might be TRBD1 (6 bases). V shed 6 bases and J shed 11 bases, with 13 bases lying between them. The CDR3 spans 11 residues. The germline V gene encodes CDR1 MNHNS and CDR2 SASEGT. The DNA for the CDR3 is TGTGCCAGCAGCGCAGGGGATTCGGCTTTCTTT. This translates into CASSAGDSAFF.

V usage is TRBV10-3 and J usage is TRBJ1-6; 7 bases agree with TRBD1. Germline V gene data show CDR1 as ENHRY and CDR2 as SYGVKD. This CDR3 region has 19 residues. Unmatched junction bases numbered 19, after V lost 11 bases and J lost 0 bases. The CDR3 DNA is TGTGCCCCCTCCTCGGGACAGACAAGTAATAGCTCCTATAATTCACCCCTCCACTTT. Its protein is CAPSSGQTSNSSYNSPLHF.